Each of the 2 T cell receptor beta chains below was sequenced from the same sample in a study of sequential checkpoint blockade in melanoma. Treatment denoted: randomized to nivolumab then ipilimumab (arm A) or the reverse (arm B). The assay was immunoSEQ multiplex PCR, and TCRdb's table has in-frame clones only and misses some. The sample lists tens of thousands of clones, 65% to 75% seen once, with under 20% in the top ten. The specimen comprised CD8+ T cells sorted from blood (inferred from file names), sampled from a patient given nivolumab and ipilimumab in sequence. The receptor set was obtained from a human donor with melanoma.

CDR3 bases: TGCGCCAGCAGCCAAGTTGGCGGAGCCCAGCATTTT. Amino acid sequence: CASSQVGGAQHF. The V and J genes are TRBV4-3 and TRBJ1-5, with no clear D. V was pared by 1 base and J by 11 bases, with 9 bases between. Germline lookup yields CDR1 LGHNA and CDR2 YSLEER. CDR3 length equals 12 residues.

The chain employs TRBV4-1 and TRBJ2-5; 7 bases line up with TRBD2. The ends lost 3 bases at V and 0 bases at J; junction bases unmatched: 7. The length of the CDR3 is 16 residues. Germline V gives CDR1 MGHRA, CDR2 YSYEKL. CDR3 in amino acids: CASSQGTSANQETQYF. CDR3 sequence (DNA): TGCGCCAGCAGCCAGGGTACTAGCGCCAACCAAGAGACCCAGTACTTC.